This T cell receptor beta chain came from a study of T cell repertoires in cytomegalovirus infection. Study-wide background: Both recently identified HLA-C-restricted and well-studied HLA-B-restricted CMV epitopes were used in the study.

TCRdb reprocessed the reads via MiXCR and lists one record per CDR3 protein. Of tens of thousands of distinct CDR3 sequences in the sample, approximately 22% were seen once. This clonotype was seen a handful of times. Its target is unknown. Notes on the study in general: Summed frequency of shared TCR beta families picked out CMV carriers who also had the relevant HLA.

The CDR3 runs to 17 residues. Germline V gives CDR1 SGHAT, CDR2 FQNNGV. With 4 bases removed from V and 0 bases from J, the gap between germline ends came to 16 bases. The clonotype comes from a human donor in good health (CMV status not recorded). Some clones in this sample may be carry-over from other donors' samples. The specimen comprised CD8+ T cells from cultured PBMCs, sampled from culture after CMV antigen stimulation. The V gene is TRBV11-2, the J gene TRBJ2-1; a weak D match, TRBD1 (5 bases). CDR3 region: CASSWYVRESSYNEQFF. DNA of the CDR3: TGTGCCAGCAGCTGGTATGTCAGGGAAAGCTCCTACAATGAGCAGTTCTTC.